Given below is one T cell receptor (beta chain) in context. Its antigen is currently unknown. The sample is drawn from a study of neoadjuvant anti-PD-1 for oral cavity cancer. Study-wide background: Patients without progression got a fourth dose around day 43. Whole-study findings and limits: Post-treatment tumors with larger preexisting clones showed more shrinkage. Treg/Th17 ratio rose with pretreatment blood and fell with post-treatment tumor TCRbeta clonality.

TCRdb's copy holds only in-frame clones and misses some; the assay was immunoSEQ multiplex PCR. The sample carries approximately 15,000 clones, about 44% recorded once. Time point described: after neoadjuvant nivolumab, at surgical resection. Patients had HPV-negative, locally advanced oral cavity squamous cell carcinoma. This TCR came from a person aged 35-79 years with oral cavity squamous cell carcinoma. This specimen was tumor tissue, taken after nivolumab (anti-PD-1) treatment.

For the CDR3, the DNA is TGTGCCAGTGGGACTAGCGGGGTTACCGGGGAGCTGTTTTTT. Its translation: CASGTSGVTGELFF. The chain employs TRBV2 and TRBJ2-2; TRBD2 agrees at 13 bases. The J segment lost 5 bases and the V segment lost 9 bases, leaving 3 bases of the junction unmatched. The CDR3 spans 14 residues. Germline CDR1 reads SNHLY; CDR2 reads FYNNEI.